Described below is a single T cell receptor beta chain sequence and its context. What it binds is not known. This record comes from a study of beta chain features in type 1 diabetes. Study results and limitations: In all four CD4+ subsets, TCRB CDR3 length was significantly, moderately reduced in type 1 diabetes.

V was pared by 6 bases and J by 4 bases, with 2 bases of the junction left unmatched. This CDR3 region has 13 residues. Germline V gene lookup returns CDR1 LNHDA and CDR2 SQIVND (reference sequence). Isolated RNA was reverse transcribed in full, so expressed TCRB transcripts were sequenced. Assay used: immunoSEQ multiplex PCR; TCRdb lists only in-frame clones, some missing. The sample carries 300,000 to 450,000 clones, roughly 12% recorded once. Sequenced material: naive CD4+ T cells from blood. The chain carries TRBV19 and TRBJ2-7, with 11 bases fitting TRBD1. The source is a woman between 18 and 30 years old with type 1 diabetes. The CDR3 sequence is CASSWDRGYEQYF. In DNA, the CDR3 is TGTGCCAGTAGCTGGGACAGGGGGTACGAGCAGTACTTC.